The following is a TCR beta chain sequence with its context. Library construction for TCR beta used iRepertoire HTBI primers and Arm-PCR of CDR3 regions. TCRdb reprocessed the multiplex PCR reads with MiXCR, giving one entry per CDR3 protein. The data contain hundreds of thousands of distinct CDR3 sequences, roughly a sixth of them singletons. Time point denoted: newly diagnosed GD, antithyroid drugs for less than 3 months. Construction of the TCR library relied on RNA isolated from PBMCs. These data originate in a study of regulatory T cells in long-lasting Graves disease. The data were also submitted as part of a second study, on T cells in Graves' hyperthyroidism and ophthalmopathy. That report adds: In the first-round RT-PCR of the TCR CDR3, the HTBI primer set was used.

The TCR originated in a woman aged 40-65 years with Graves disease. Sequences were derived from peripheral blood mononuclear cells (PBMCs), sampled at new diagnosis, from a patient treated with antithyroid drugs.

CDR3 in amino acids: CASRQLAGGIYNEQFF. In nucleotides, the CDR3 is TGTGCCAGCAGACAACTAGCGGGGGGCATCTACAATGAGCAGTTCTTC. This chain links TRBV5-5 with TRBJ2-1; 12 bases map to TRBD2. The CDR3 totals 16 residues. Germline V gives CDR1 SGHKS, CDR2 YYEKEE (reference sequence). J was trimmed by 3 bases and V by 5 bases; bases with no gene match: 6.